Listed here are 11 T cell receptor beta chains from one sample, sequenced in a study of blood T cell repertoires in COVID-19. The protocol was immunoSEQ multiplex PCR, while the TCRdb copy is restricted to in-frame clones and leaves out a portion. The profile covers approximately 69,000 clones, with less than 85% appearing a single time and less than 15% taken by the ten largest. The sequenced sample was peripheral blood. The source of these receptors is a man aged 45-60 years with COVID-19, enrolled during active disease.

This chain joins TRBV5-1 and TRBJ2-6, with TRBD1 identical over 7 bases. Germline V gene sequence: CDR1 SGHRS, CDR2 YFSETQ. Losses at the gene ends were 4 bases for V and 1 base for J; bases not matched to a gene: 8. The CDR3 covers 17 residues. The CDR3 coding sequence is TGCGCCAGCAGCCCCGACAGGGTTCATTCTGGGGCCAACGTCCTGACTTTC. Its protein is CASSPDRVHSGANVLTF.

This clone is deemed medium-sized. The chain joins TRBV5-6 to TRBJ2-7, with D possibly matching TRBD2 (6 bases). From germline, CDR1 is SGHDT and CDR2 YYEEEE. The CDR3 is 16 residues long. V was pared by 1 base and J by 2 bases, with 16 bases between. The CDR3 protein is CASSLPDSGPTYEQYF. The CDR3, as DNA: TGTGCCAGCAGCTTGCCCGATAGCGGACCTACCTACGAGCAGTACTTC. Together with reference TRBV5-6 and TRBJ2-7, the CDR3 gives the full variable domain: DAGVTQSPTHLIKTRGQQVTLRCSPKSGHDTVSWYQQALGQGPQFIFQYYEEEERQRGNFPDRFSGHQFPNYSSELNVNALLLGDSALYLCASSLPDSGPTYEQYFGPGTRLTVT.

The chain has TRBV7-2 and TRBJ2-1; maybe TRBD1 (7 bases). The CDR3 runs 14 residues. CDR1 is SGHTA and CDR2 is FQGNSA in the germline V gene. V dropped 5 bases and J dropped 3 bases, with 11 bases sitting between them. The CDR3 protein is CASSPGGSYNEQFF. The CDR3 nucleotides read TGTGCCAGCAGCCCAGGGGGGAGCTACAATGAGCAGTTCTTC.

The rearrangement joins TRBV28 to TRBJ1-4; 7 nucleotides match TRBD1. Germline trimming cut 6 bases from V and 2 bases from J; bases unmatched to any gene: 3. CDR3 length: 14 amino acids. Per germline, CDR1 MDHEN and CDR2 SYDVKM. The CDR3 region is CASSPQGTNEKLFF. For the CDR3, the DNA is TGTGCCAGCAGCCCACAGGGGACTAATGAAAAACTGTTTTTT.

V is TRBV6-5 and J is TRBJ2-5, with D possibly matching TRBD1 (6 bases). The CDR3 runs to 13 residues. The germline gives CDR1 MNHEY, CDR2 SVGAGI. Trimming cost V 5 bases and J 5 bases, with 12 bases left between them. The CDR3 DNA follows: TGTGCCAGCAGTCCGTCTAGGGGGGAGACCCAGTACTTC. This sequence encodes CASSPSRGETQYF.

V usage is TRBV13 and J usage is TRBJ1-1; TRBD1 matches at 9 bases. The trim removed 5 bases at V and 4 bases at J, leaving 5 bases unmatched. Germline CDR1 PRHDT, CDR2 FYEKMQ (reference sequence). There are 14 residues in the CDR3. The CDR3 loop reads CASSLPDRGTEAFF. CDR3 DNA: TGTGCCAGCAGCCTTCCGGACAGGGGCACTGAAGCTTTCTTT.

This chain's CDR3 is CATSDSRQGNTEAFF. The CDR3 DNA sequence: TGTGCCACCAGTGATTCGCGCCAGGGGAACACTGAAGCTTTCTTT. The chain has TRBV24-1 and TRBJ1-1; maybe TRBD1 (5 bases). The CDR3 extends over 15 amino acids. Per germline, CDR1 KGHDR and CDR2 SFDVKD. Trimming stripped 2 bases from V and 1 base from J, with 10 bases between.

The rearrangement uses TRBV7-9 and TRBJ2-7; 10 bases map to TRBD2. Germline V gene data show CDR1 as SEHNR and CDR2 as FQNEAQ (reference sequence). The CDR3 sequence is 15 residues long. The V and J ends lost 1 base and 4 bases, in that order; junction bases with no gene match: 4. In DNA, the CDR3 is TGTGCCAGCAGCTTAGGAGGAGCGGGGGGGTACGAGCAGTACTTC. Translation: CASSLGGAGGYEQYF.

This chain joins TRBV6-5 and TRBJ2-7; 9 bases map to TRBD2. The trim removed 9 bases at V and 4 bases at J, leaving 10 bases unmatched. Germline assignment: CDR1 MNHEY and CDR2 SVGAGI. The CDR3 spans 14 residues. CDR3 coding DNA: TGTGCCAGTAAAGCGGGGGGTACCTCTTACGAGCAGTACTTC. Its translation: CASKAGGTSYEQYF.

The chain combines TRBV3-1 (or the pseudogene TRBV3-2) with TRBJ2-7; D uncertain. V dropped 1 base and J dropped 1 base, with 11 bases sitting between them. The CDR3 is 15 residues long. Germline V gene data show CDR1 as LGHDT and CDR2 as YNNKEL (reference sequence). CDR3 coding DNA: TGTGCCAGCAGCCAAGGCCTCCGGTGGTCCTACGAGCAGTACTTC. This codes for CASSQGLRWSYEQYF.

This clone was recorded a few times. The V call is TRBV7-6, the J call TRBJ2-7; the D gene is possibly TRBD2 (6 bases). Per germline, CDR1 SGHVS and CDR2 FNYEAQ. V was shortened by 1 base and J by 5 bases, with 12 bases between the two germline ends. The length of the CDR3 is 14 residues. The CDR3 region is CASSLELAYDEQYF. Here the CDR3 DNA reads TGTGCCAGCAGCTTAGAACTAGCTTATGACGAGCAGTACTTC.